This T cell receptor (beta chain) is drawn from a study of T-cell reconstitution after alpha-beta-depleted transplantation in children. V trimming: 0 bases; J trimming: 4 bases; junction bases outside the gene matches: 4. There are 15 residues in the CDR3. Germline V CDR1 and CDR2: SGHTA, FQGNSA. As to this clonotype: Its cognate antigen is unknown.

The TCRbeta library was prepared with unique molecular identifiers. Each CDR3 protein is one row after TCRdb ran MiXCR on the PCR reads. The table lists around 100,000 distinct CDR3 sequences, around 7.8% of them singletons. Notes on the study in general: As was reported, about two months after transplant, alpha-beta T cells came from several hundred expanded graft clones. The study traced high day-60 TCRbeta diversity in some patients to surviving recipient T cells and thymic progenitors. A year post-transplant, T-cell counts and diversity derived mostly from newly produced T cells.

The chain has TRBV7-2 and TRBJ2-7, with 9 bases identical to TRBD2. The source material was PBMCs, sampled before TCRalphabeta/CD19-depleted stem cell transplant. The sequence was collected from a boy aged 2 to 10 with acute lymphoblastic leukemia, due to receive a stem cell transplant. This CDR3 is CASSLAKRGVYEQYF. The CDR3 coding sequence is TGTGCCAGCAGCTTAGCGAAGCGGGGGGTGTACGAGCAGTACTTC. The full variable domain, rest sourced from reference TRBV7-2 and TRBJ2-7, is GAGVSQSPSNKVTEKGKDVELRCDPISGHTALYWYRQSLGQGLEFLIYFQGNSAPDKSGLPSDRFSAERTGGSVSTLTIQRTQQEDSAVYLCASSLAKRGVYEQYFGPGTRLTVT.